This T cell receptor (beta chain) was obtained from a study of technical replicates of blood from several donors. Trimming removed 0 bases from V and 14 bases from J; junction bases left unmatched: 15. CDR1 is LGHNT and CDR2 is FRNRAP in the germline V gene. The CDR3 spans 16 residues. Clones were sequenced by immunoSEQ multiplex PCR, and TCRdb holds only the in-frame ones, with some missing. The data show about 80,000 clones, around 94% seen once. This clone is a singleton in its sample. The sample consisted of T cells isolated from PBMCs. This TCR was sampled from a human donor in good health. The rearrangement uses TRBV12-5 and TRBJ2-3, with TRBD2 matching over 9 bases. The CDR3, as DNA: TGTGCTAGTGGTTTGGTAAGTGGGGCTAGCGGGATAAAGCCGTATTTT. Encoded protein: CASGLVSGASGIKPYF.